This TCR beta chain was found in a study of CD8 T cells in ankylosing spondylitis. Study observations and caveats: One TCR beta motif, made up of roughly eight highly homologous variants, appeared characteristic of ankylosing spondylitis blood.

Library preparation for TCR beta used quantitative 5'-RACE with molecular barcodes. Each CDR3 protein gets one entry after TCRdb re-called the 5' RACE reads with MiXCR. The data hold hundreds of thousands of distinct CDR3 sequences, with about 10% observed a single time. The CDR3 has 15 residues. From germline, CDR1 is SNHLY and CDR2 FYNNEI. V gave up 3 bases and J gave up 7 bases, with 19 bases separating them. Comment on this clonotype: The antigen remains undetermined.

V is TRBV2 and J is TRBJ2-7; possibly TRBD2 for D (6 bases). The sequencing input was blood, either unsorted or a sorted T cell fraction (not recorded which). The sequence was obtained from a male donor with ankylosing spondylitis. The CDR3: CASSESRRGSGEQYF. CDR3 in DNA: TGTGCCAGCAGTGAGTCGCGGAGGGGATCGGGGGAGCAGTACTTC.